The present TCR beta chain was sequenced within a study of CD8+CD57+ T cells in acquired aplastic anemia. Across the whole study: Mean DNA quantity obtained from sorted CD4+ and CD8+ cells was approximately 3 ug. Study-wide results and limits: Patients and controls shared roughly 30 CD8+ CDR3 sequences, which appeared highly expressed in patients and within their immunodominant clones.

The sequenced patients had an expansion of CD8+CD57+ cells seen by flow cytometry. The V gene lost 0 bases and the J gene lost 0 bases, with 6 bases spanning the gap. The CDR3 spans 15 residues. Germline lookup yields CDR1 SGHTA and CDR2 FQGNSA. This clonotype appeared many times. Its antigen is unknown. Both TCR beta VDJ combination and CDR3 sequence profiling were carried out. Genomic DNA was the template for this profiling. TCRdb independently ran MiXCR on the reads; one entry per CDR3 protein. The table has fewer than 250,000 distinct CDR3 sequences, more than 45% seen once. The specimen sequenced was sorted CD4+, CD8+, or CD8+CD57+ T cells (not recorded which) from PBMCs. The chain combines TRBV7-2 with TRBJ1-3; TRBD1 is a possible D gene (6 bases). The TCR was taken from a human donor with aplastic anemia. For the CDR3, the DNA is TGTGCCAGCAGCTTAGCAGGGGGCTCTGGAAACACCATATATTTT. Amino acids: CASSLAGGSGNTIYF.